The clone carrying this T cell receptor (beta chain) has just a few counts. Its antigen is undetermined. Isolated RNA was reverse transcribed in full, so expressed TCRB transcripts were sequenced. Method: immunoSEQ multiplex PCR; TCRdb's copy keeps in-frame clones and lacks some. The data contain roughly 260,000 clones, about a fifth of them singletons. This sample stems from a study of beta chain features in type 1 diabetes. Study details: The patient and healthy donor groups were comparable for age, gender and cell yields.

V lost 8 bases to trimming and J lost 1 base, with 19 bases between them. CDR1 is GTSNPN and CDR2 is SVGIG in the germline V gene (reference sequence). This CDR3 region has 15 residues. Points from the study as a whole: Diminished insertions and augmented deletions at VDJ junctions characterized type 1 diabetes patients. Patients with Type 1 diabetes showed moderately but significantly shorter TCRB CDR3s in all four CD4+ subsets.

The rearrangement joins TRBV30 to TRBJ2-3; TRBD2 is a possible D gene (6 bases). The sequence was collected from a woman aged 40 to 50 with type 1 diabetes. The sequenced sample was naive CD4+ T cells from blood. The CDR3 is CAAENSGGGTDTQYF. The CDR3 DNA sequence: TGTGCCGCCGAGAATTCCGGGGGTGGCACAGATACGCAGTATTTT.